Below, 17 T cell receptor beta chains from the same sample are listed, as sequenced in a study of PD-1 blockade in classical Hodgkin lymphoma. Time point specified: newly diagnosed, previously untreated cHL patient sample. The investigators isolated CD8+ T cells from thawed PBMCs using magnetic negative selection. Clones were sequenced by immunoSEQ multiplex PCR, and TCRdb holds only the in-frame ones, with some missing. The sample contains 14,000 to 15,000 clones, roughly nine tenths of which appear only once. The sequenced sample was CD8+ T cells from blood. These receptors all stem from a human donor with classical Hodgkin lymphoma.

This clone was recorded a few times. CDR3 DNA sequence: TGCAGCGCGCAACCAGACGGCTCATCGGGGAATGAGCAGTTCTTC. Encoded protein: CSAQPDGSSGNEQFF. The V and J genes are TRBV29-1 and TRBJ2-1, with D possibly being TRBD2 (5 bases). V dropped 7 bases and J dropped 7 bases, with 23 bases sitting between them. The CDR3 contains 15 residues. Germline loops: CDR1 SQVTM, CDR2 ANQGSEA.

The CDR3 nucleotides read TGTGCCAGCAGCACCGCATGGGGGGGAGTGAATGAGCAGTTCTTC. Translation gives CASSTAWGGVNEQFF. The rearrangement uses TRBV27 and TRBJ2-1; 7 bases map to TRBD2. The V segment lost 6 bases and the J segment 7 bases; nucleotides outside the gene matches: 12. The germline gives CDR1 MNHEY, CDR2 SMNVEV (reference sequence). The CDR3 runs 15 residues.

The chain uses TRBV27 and TRBJ2-7; no clear D. CDR3 length equals 13 residues. Germline values: CDR1 MNHEY, CDR2 SMNVEV (reference sequence). V lost 3 bases and J 2 bases, leaving 8 bases between the germline ends. CDR3 region: CASSLGPPYEQYV. CDR3 in DNA: TGTGCCAGCAGTTTGGGCCCGCCCTACGAGCAGTACGTC.

The gene calls are TRBV18 and TRBJ2-5; TRBD2 is a possible D gene (7 bases). The CDR3 is 17 residues long. The germline V gene encodes CDR1 KGHSH and CDR2 LQKENI. V lost 3 bases and J 5 bases, leaving 22 bases between the germline ends. The CDR3 sequence: CASSPRTRGGGPETQYF. Here the CDR3 DNA reads TGTGCCAGCTCACCTAGGACTCGCGGGGGCGGTCCGGAGACCCAGTACTTC.

This clone appeared a few times. V usage is TRBV27 and J usage is TRBJ1-2; 8 nucleotides align to TRBD1. V dropped 5 bases and J dropped 4; count of bases not matched to a gene: 3. Germline V CDR1 and CDR2: MNHEY, SMNVEV (reference sequence). The CDR3 totals 13 residues. The CDR3 DNA sequence: TGTGCCAGCAGTAGGGGACAGGTCTATGGCTACACCTTC. This sequence encodes CASSRGQVYGYTF.

This chain joins TRBV7-3 and TRBJ2-1; 8 nucleotides agree with TRBD1. The CDR3 has 14 amino acids. Germline V CDR1 and CDR2: SGHTA, FQGTGA. The ends lost 5 bases at V and 5 bases at J; junction bases unmatched: 5. The CDR3 spells CASSTRGLDNEQFF. CDR3 DNA sequence: TGTGCCAGCAGCACCAGGGGGCTGGACAATGAGCAGTTCTTC. The entire variable domain, with the rest obtained from reference TRBV7-3 and TRBJ2-1, is as follows: GAGVSQTPSNKVTEKGKYVELRCDPISGHTALYWYRQSLGQGPEFLIYFQGTGAADDSGLPNDRFFAVRPEGSVSTLKIQRTERGDSAVYLCASSTRGLDNEQFFGPGTRLTVL.

In its sample, this clone was seen once. The CDR3 DNA reads TGCGCCAGCAGTGAGGAACTAGCGGGAGTTCGGAATGAGCAGTTCTTC. Translated, it gives CASSEELAGVRNEQFF. The J gene is TRBJ2-1, the V gene TRBV10-1; 11 bases are a match to TRBD2. With V trimmed by 2 bases and J by 7 bases, 7 bases remained unmatched. The CDR3 totals 16 residues. Germline CDR1 is WNHNN and CDR2 is SYGVQD (reference sequence).

V gene TRBV10-3 combines with J gene TRBJ1-2, with no clear D. CDR3 size: 19 residues. Germline loops: CDR1 ENHRY, CDR2 SYGVKD. The V end was cut by 0 bases, the J end by 6 bases, with 26 bases between. The CDR3 protein is CAISESLFWKVPPGHGYTF. CDR3 in DNA: TGTGCCATCAGTGAGTCATTATTTTGGAAGGTCCCCCCCGGCCATGGCTACACCTTC.

The chain carries TRBV1 and TRBJ2-3; the table gives TRBD2 as D, unverified against the DNA. TRBV1 is a pseudogene locus. CDR3 length equals 15 residues. The CDR3 sequence is CTSSQEAESTDTQYF. CDR3 nucleotides: TGCACCAGCAGCCAAGAGGCGGAGAGCACAGATACGCAGTATTTT.

The V and J genes are TRBV28 and TRBJ2-7; 7 bases match TRBD1. This CDR3 region has 13 residues. Trimming took 5 bases from V and 5 from J; bases not matched to a gene: 6. Germline loops: CDR1 MDHEN, CDR2 SYDVKM. CDR3 amino acids: CASSDRVLHEQYF. DNA for the CDR3: TGTGCCAGCAGTGACAGGGTTCTCCACGAGCAGTACTTC.

This clone was counted between two and nine times. This chain connects TRBV7-9 to TRBJ1-2; no firm D call. Germline V gene sequence: CDR1 SEHNR, CDR2 FQNEAQ (reference sequence). The length of the CDR3 is 14 residues. The V end was cut by 0 bases, the J end by 4 bases, with 9 bases between. CDR3 bases: TGTGCCAGCAGCTTAGCATGGGATGGCTATGGCTACACCTTC. As protein: CASSLAWDGYGYTF. The complete variable domain, with remaining parts taken from reference TRBV7-9 and TRBJ1-2, reads DTGVSQNPRHKITKRGQNVTFRCDPISEHNRLYWYRQTLGQGPEFLTYFQNEAQLEKSRLLSDRFSAERPKGSFSTLEIQRTEQGDSAMYLCASSLAWDGYGYTFGSGTRLTVV.

This clone was seen a few times. The chain carries TRBV11-2 and TRBJ2-1; D gene uncertain. The V end was cut by 6 bases, the J end by 6 bases, with 9 bases between. CDR1 and CDR2 from the germline V gene are SGHAT and FQNNGV. The length of the CDR3 is 12 residues. CDR3 residues: CASRAGPNEQFF. The CDR3 DNA sequence: TGTGCCAGCAGGGCAGGCCCCAATGAGCAGTTCTTC.

The sample holds a few counts of this clone. DNA of the CDR3: TGTGCCAGCTTGGACAGGGCCCATGGCTACACCTTC. Amino acid sequence: CASLDRAHGYTF. The chain couples TRBV2 to TRBJ1-2, with 8 bases matching TRBD1. The CDR3 has 12 amino acids. The germline V gene encodes CDR1 SNHLY and CDR2 FYNNEI. J lost 6 bases, V lost 8 bases, and 5 bases had no gene match. The full variable domain, in which reference TRBV2 and TRBJ1-2 provide the parts outside the CDR3, is EPEVTQTPSHQVTQMGQEVILRCVPISNHLYFYWYRQILGQKVEFLVSFYNNEISEKSEIFDDQFSVERPDGSNFTLKIRSTKLEDSAMYFCASLDRAHGYTFGSGTRLTVV.

This clone was seen just once. The chain links TRBV2 to TRBJ2-1; D remains unclear. Germline CDR1 reads SNHLY; CDR2 reads FYNNEI. The CDR3 has 12 residues. V was cut by 9 bases and J by 6 bases, with 12 bases left in between. DNA of the CDR3: TGTGCCAGTCTCGAACTGCTCAATGAGCAGTTCTTC. Its protein product is CASLELLNEQFF.

The chain recombines TRBV5-6 with TRBJ2-1; no clear D gene. Trimming cost V 1 base and J 9 bases, with 11 bases left between them. Germline-derived CDR1 and CDR2 are SGHDT and YYEEEE. The CDR3 is made up of 13 amino acids. The DNA of the CDR3 is TGTGCCAGCAGCTTGTCCCTCGACGGTGAGCAGTTCTTC. Protein sequence: CASSLSLDGEQFF.

With respect to this clone: Other DNA sequences of this sample code for an identical CDR3. This chain links TRBV18 with TRBJ1-2, with unresolved D. Germline V gene lookup returns CDR1 KGHSH and CDR2 LQKENI. The V end was cut by 8 bases, the J end by 8 bases, with 15 bases between. This CDR3 comprises 12 residues. The CDR3 loop reads CASHDLWGGYTF. In DNA form, the CDR3 reads TGTGCCAGCCACGACCTTTGGGGAGGCTACACCTTC.

For the CDR3, the DNA is TGTGCCAGCAGCGAGGGGAATATGCCTTACACAGATACGCAGTATTTT. This gives the protein CASSEGNMPYTDTQYF. The chain joins TRBV5-4 to TRBJ2-3; D possibly matches TRBD1 or TRBD2 (5 bases each). This CDR3 has 16 amino acids. The V end lost 4 bases, the J end lost 2 bases, and 17 bases lay between the germline ends. Germline loops: CDR1 SGHNT, CDR2 YYREEE (reference sequence). Filled out from reference TRBV5-4 and TRBJ2-3, the complete variable domain reads ETGVTQSPTHLIKTRGQQVTLRCSSQSGHNTVSWYQQALGQGPQFIFQYYREEENGRGNFPPRFSGLQFPNYSSELNVNALELDDSALYLCASSEGNMPYTDTQYFGPGTRLTVL.